These 23 T cell receptor beta chains came from one sample sequenced in a study of naive and memory T cell subsets listed by TCRdb under 2017. Preparation of the library involved UMI-ligation and nested PCR. TCRdb records Illumina MiSeq as the sequencer. The ligated cDNA was amplified in four rounds of PCR with nested alpha and beta constant region primers together with the SP2 primer. TCRdb cleaned the public reads at Q25 with fastp, built clones with MiXCR and kept in-frame beta chains. Every CDR3 protein is listed once, alongside the most common genes and DNA of its rows. Within this sample are approximately 37,000 distinct CDR3 sequences, with approximately 10% of them counted one time only. Clones ranked in the top ten supply around 4.2% of the sample. Sample treatment or condition, as interpreted from the label and publication: skin biopsy from PPD injection site in Mantoux-positive individual. The study described a robust, sensitive protocol for amplifying, sequencing and analyzing TCRs, using 3' ligation of a UMI-containing oligonucleotide to TCR cDNA.

The input for sequencing was skin, taken from a tuberculin skin test site. These receptors all stem from an adult in good health.

This chain joins TRBV27 and TRBJ1-1; D is unresolved. CDR1 MNHEY and CDR2 SMNVEV come from the germline V gene (reference sequence). Trimming took off 4 bases at V and 2 bases at J, with 14 bases between the two ends. CDR3 length: 15 amino acids. DNA for the CDR3: TGTGCCAGCAGTTCCCCCTATCGACTTAACACTGAAGCTTTCTTT. Translation: CASSSPYRLNTEAFF.

This clonotype appeared a few times. The chain carries TRBV15 and TRBJ1-1; no clear D gene. V was cut by 0 bases and J by 1 base, with 3 bases left in between. There are 13 residues in the CDR3. The germline V gene encodes CDR1 LNHNV and CDR2 YYDKDF (reference sequence). DNA for the CDR3: TGTGCCACCAGCAGAGAAGGGAACACTGAAGCTTTCTTT. This encodes CATSREGNTEAFF.

This clonotype was recorded many times. This sequence joins TRBV11-2 and TRBJ1-4, with unresolved D. This CDR3 comprises 16 residues. Germline assignment: CDR1 SGHAT and CDR2 FQNNGV. V lost 5 bases and J 0 bases, leaving 13 bases between the germline ends. The CDR3 DNA follows: TGTGCCAGCAGCAGTGGACGGTTCGCAACTAATGAAAAACTGTTTTTT. The encoded protein is CASSSGRFATNEKLFF.

This clonotype was recorded at least ten times. This rearrangement joins TRBV6-4 to TRBJ2-5; 9 bases agree with TRBD2. V gave up 3 bases and J gave up 7 bases; unmatched junction bases: 3. This CDR3 has 13 amino acids. Per germline, CDR1 MRHNA and CDR2 SNTAGT. In DNA, the CDR3 is TGTGCCAGCAGTGAGCGGGAGGGCCTGACCCAGTACTTC. Protein sequence: CASSEREGLTQYF.

This clonotype was detected many times. The chain employs TRBV7-9 and TRBJ2-5, with a possible D match to TRBD1 (5 bases). The CDR3 is 14 amino acids. The V gene lost 1 base and the J gene lost 0 bases, with 6 bases spanning the gap. Per the germline V gene, CDR1 is SEHNR and CDR2 is FQNEAQ (reference sequence). CDR3 residues: CASSLVRDQETQYF. CDR3 DNA sequence: TGTGCCAGCAGCTTAGTCAGGGACCAAGAGACCCAGTACTTC. Filled out from reference TRBV7-9 and TRBJ2-5, the complete variable domain reads DTGVSQNPRHKITKRGQNVTFRCDPISEHNRLYWYRQTLGQGPEFLTYFQNEAQLEKSRLLSDRFSAERPKGSFSTLEIQRTEQGDSAMYLCASSLVRDQETQYFGPGTRLLVL.

This clonotype appeared many times. J is TRBJ2-3 and V is TRBV29-1; TRBD1 matches 9 bases. The CDR3 contains 14 residues. Germline CDR1 reads SQVTM; CDR2 reads ANQGSEA. Trimming at V came to 6 bases and at J to 3 bases, leaving 7 bases not matched to a gene. CDR3 protein: CSVEGQGVTDTQYF. CDR3 nucleotides: TGCAGCGTGGAGGGACAGGGAGTTACAGATACGCAGTATTTT.

This clonotype was counted at least ten times. The CDR3 sequence: CASSDNGPEQYF. The DNA of the CDR3 is TGTGCCAGCAGCGATAACGGACCTGAGCAGTACTTC. The J gene is TRBJ2-7, the V gene TRBV6-1; D uncertain. The CDR3 has 12 residues. Germline CDR1 reads MNHNS; CDR2 reads SASEGT. Trimming left V 6 bases short and J 7 bases short, with 13 bases between.

The V gene is TRBV7-9, the J gene TRBJ1-1; TRBD1 matches 7 bases. The CDR3 consists of 17 residues. The trim removed 3 bases at V and 0 bases at J, leaving 10 bases unmatched. Germline CDR1 reads SEHNR; CDR2 reads FQNEAQ (reference sequence). CDR3 sequence reads: CASSFAGAQGLNTEAFF. Written as DNA, the CDR3 is TGTGCCAGCAGCTTTGCCGGAGCACAGGGGTTGAACACTGAAGCTTTCTTT.

V is TRBV28 and J is TRBJ1-2; tentative D call: TRBD1 (6 bases). The CDR3 is 15 residues long. The germline gives CDR1 MDHEN, CDR2 SYDVKM. V lost 3 bases to trimming and J lost 4 bases, with 15 bases between them. CDR3 amino acids: CASSFRGGAFYGYTF. In DNA form, the CDR3 reads TGTGCCAGCAGTTTTCGGGGGGGCGCTTTCTATGGCTACACCTTC.

This clonotype was observed a handful of times. The chain joins TRBV4-2 to TRBJ1-1; 8 bases map to TRBD1. Germline V gene lookup returns CDR1 LGHNA and CDR2 YNFKEQ. The CDR3 runs to 15 residues. V dropped 2 bases and J dropped 1; count of bases not matched to a gene: 3. As DNA, the CDR3 is TGTGCCAGCAGCCAACAGGGGGCACCGAACACTGAAGCTTTCTTT. It translates to CASSQQGAPNTEAFF.

Notes on this clonotype: A much larger clone is a single base away; this may be a read error. The chain carries TRBV30 and TRBJ2-3, with 7 positions matching TRBD1. There are 13 residues in the CDR3. Germline CDR1 GTSNPN, CDR2 SVGIG (reference sequence). The trim removed 2 bases at V and 13 bases at J, leaving 12 bases unmatched. CDR3 protein: CAWSIGGATLKYF. CDR3 nucleotides: TGTGCCTGGAGTATAGGGGGCGCTACGCTGAAGTATTTT.

By proportion, this clonotype is medium-sized. The V and J genes are TRBV7-9 and TRBJ2-6; D is perhaps TRBD1 (5 bases). The CDR3 consists of 15 residues. Germline V gene sequence: CDR1 SEHNR, CDR2 FQNEAQ (reference sequence). Trimming cost V 5 bases and J 1 base, with 9 bases left between them. This chain's CDR3 is CASSPRVSGANVLTF. The CDR3 DNA sequence: TGTGCCAGCAGCCCCAGGGTATCTGGGGCCAACGTCCTGACTTTC. The full variable domain, in which reference TRBV7-9 and TRBJ2-6 provide the parts outside the CDR3, is DTGVSQNPRHKITKRGQNVTFRCDPISEHNRLYWYRQTLGQGPEFLTYFQNEAQLEKSRLLSDRFSAERPKGSFSTLEIQRTEQGDSAMYLCASSPRVSGANVLTFGAGSRLTVL.

This clonotype was recorded at least ten times. The rearrangement links TRBV27 to TRBJ2-7; a possible D gene is TRBD2 (5 bases). V lost 0 bases to trimming and J lost 0 bases, with 12 bases between them. The CDR3 extends over 16 amino acids. The germline gives CDR1 MNHEY, CDR2 SMNVEV (reference sequence). CDR3 protein: CASSLSASFTSYEQYF. In DNA form, the CDR3 reads TGTGCCAGCAGTTTATCGGCTAGCTTCACCTCCTACGAGCAGTACTTC.

By frequency in the sample, this clonotype is medium-sized. A read error may account for a junction end that differs from germline. This rearrangement joins TRBV20-1 to TRBJ2-3; 12 positions match TRBD2. Germline CDR1 and CDR2: DFQATT and SNEGSKA (reference sequence). The CDR3 spans 14 residues. The CDR3 bases are TGCAGTGCTCGAGACAGACTAGCGGGGGCGGGGCAGTATTTT. It is translated as CSARDRLAGAGQYF.

This clonotype was picked up a small number of times. The chain uses TRBV7-9 and TRBJ2-6; 10 nucleotides match TRBD1. The CDR3 is 17 amino acids. Germline V gives CDR1 SEHNR, CDR2 FQNEAQ (reference sequence). V trimming: 5 bases; J trimming: 3 bases; junction bases outside the gene matches: 7. CDR3 amino acids: CASSPRQGARGANVLTF. CDR3 sequence (DNA): TGTGCCAGCAGCCCAAGACAGGGGGCGCGTGGGGCCAACGTCCTGACTTTC.

Only a few counts were recorded for this clonotype. The chain links TRBV7-9 to TRBJ2-2; perhaps TRBD2 as D (5 bases). This CDR3 spans 14 amino acids. The germline V and J ends were trimmed by 4 bases and 3 bases, with 9 bases remaining between them. Germline V gene data show CDR1 as SEHNR and CDR2 as FQNEAQ (reference sequence). In DNA, the CDR3 is TGTGCCAGCAGCTCGGACTCCGACACCGGGGAGCTGTTTTTT. Its translation: CASSSDSDTGELFF.

In its sample, this clonotype was seen many times. The rearrangement joins TRBV4-2 to TRBJ2-1; 11 bases map to TRBD2. The CDR3 totals 16 residues. Losses at the gene ends were 4 bases for V and 8 bases for J; bases not matched to a gene: 10. Germline lookup yields CDR1 LGHNA and CDR2 YNFKEQ. In DNA, the CDR3 is TGTGCCAGCAGCCTGTATACTAGCGGGAGTTCGGATGAGCAGTTCTTC. This translates into CASSLYTSGSSDEQFF.

This clonotype was recorded at least ten times. The V gene is TRBV18, the J gene TRBJ2-7, with a possible D match to TRBD2 (5 bases). Trimming stripped 3 bases from V and 2 bases from J, with 14 bases between. Germline CDR1 KGHSH, CDR2 LQKENI. The length of the CDR3 is 15 residues. This CDR3 reads CASSPGSGRPYEQYF. CDR3 nucleotide sequence: TGTGCCAGCTCACCGGGCAGCGGAAGGCCCTACGAGCAGTACTTC.

This chain connects TRBV7-9 to TRBJ2-2, with D possibly matching TRBD1 (6 bases). V shed 8 bases and J shed 0 bases, with 13 bases lying between them. The length of the CDR3 is 15 residues. Germline V gives CDR1 SEHNR, CDR2 FQNEAQ (reference sequence). CDR3: CASGRQVANTGELFF. The CDR3 nucleotides are TGTGCCAGCGGACGACAGGTGGCGAACACCGGGGAGCTGTTTTTT.

This clonotype was counted between two and nine times. The chain combines TRBV6-5 with TRBJ2-3; no definite D call. V lost 4 bases and J lost 6, with 14 bases in between. The CDR3 loop spans 14 amino acids. Germline V gene data show CDR1 as MNHEY and CDR2 as SVGAGI. The CDR3 reads CASSLDPSGDTQYF. The CDR3 DNA reads as TGTGCCAGCAGTTTGGACCCGTCTGGGGATACGCAGTATTTT.

The chain is built from TRBV7-2 and TRBJ2-3; the match to TRBD2 covers 9 bases. Germline assignment: CDR1 SGHTA and CDR2 FQGNSA. The CDR3 contains 16 residues. J lost 9 bases, V lost 6 bases, and 16 bases had no gene match. For the CDR3, the DNA is TGTGCCAGCAGAGGGATTAGCGGGAGTGGGCAGGCGACGCAGTATTTT. It yields the protein CASRGISGSGQATQYF. Supplemented by reference TRBV7-2 and TRBJ2-3, the full variable domain reads GAGVSQSPSNKVTEKGKDVELRCDPISGHTALYWYRQSLGQGLEFLIYFQGNSAPDKSGLPSDRFSAERTGGSVSTLTIQRTQQEDSAVYLCASRGISGSGQATQYFGPGTRLTVL.

In its sample, this clonotype ranks as medium-sized. The chain has TRBV7-6 and TRBJ2-1; 15 nucleotides agree with TRBD2. This CDR3 is 17 amino acids long. Germline CDR1 reads SGHVS; CDR2 reads FNYEAQ. With V trimmed by 5 bases and J by 10 bases, 12 bases remained unmatched. The CDR3 loop reads CASSEQYGLAGGGEQFF. The CDR3 DNA follows: TGTGCCAGCAGCGAACAGTACGGACTAGCGGGAGGGGGCGAGCAGTTCTTC. The complete variable domain, with remaining parts taken from reference TRBV7-6 and TRBJ2-1, reads GAGVSQSPRYKVTKRGQDVALRCDPISGHVSLYWYRQALGQGPEFLTYFNYEAQQDKSGLPNDRFSAERPEGSISTLTIQRTEQRDSAMYRCASSEQYGLAGGGEQFFGPGTRLTVL.

This clonotype occurred a few times. The chain couples TRBV10-3 to TRBJ2-7, with D possibly being TRBD1 (6 bases). The CDR3 has 15 residues. The V end was cut by 4 bases, the J end by 0 bases, with 13 bases between. CDR1 and CDR2 from the germline V gene are ENHRY and SYGVKD. CDR3 region: CAISGQEKSSYEQYF. The DNA for the CDR3 is TGTGCCATCAGTGGACAGGAAAAATCCTCCTACGAGCAGTACTTC.